This passage covers 14 T cell receptor beta chains from one sample sequenced in a study of radiotherapy plus CTLA-4 blockade in lung cancer. TCRdb keeps only in-frame clones here, not all; method: immunoSEQ multiplex PCR. The sample carries about 110,000 clones, approximately 87% recorded once. This specimen consisted of peripheral blood, obtained from a patient treated with radiotherapy plus ipilimumab. All receptors come from a human donor with non-small cell lung cancer that progressed on radiotherapy plus ipilimumab. Some clones in this sample may be carry-over from other donors' samples.

The V call is TRBV7-9, the J call TRBJ2-1; a weak D match, TRBD1 (5 bases). The CDR3 has 12 amino acids. The ends were cut back, 3 bases at V and 6 bases at J, with 6 bases in the middle. Germline CDR1 and CDR2: SEHNR and FQNEAQ (reference sequence). This CDR3 is CASSFQGNEQFF. As DNA, the CDR3 is TGTGCCAGCAGCTTTCAGGGCAATGAGCAGTTCTTC. Full variable domain (outside the CDR3, taken from reference TRBV7-9 and TRBJ2-1): DTGVSQNPRHKITKRGQNVTFRCDPISEHNRLYWYRQTLGQGPEFLTYFQNEAQLEKSRLLSDRFSAERPKGSFSTLEIQRTEQGDSAMYLCASSFQGNEQFFGPGTRLTVL.

The chain carries TRBV19 and TRBJ2-6; 10 positions agree with TRBD1. The junction had 10 bases not matched to a gene; V was cut back by 10 bases and J by 1 base. CDR3 length: 17 residues. CDR1 LNHDA and CDR2 SQIVND come from the germline V gene (reference sequence). CDR3 loop: CATRGDRGFSGANVLTF. In DNA, the CDR3 is TGTGCCACCAGAGGGGACAGGGGTTTTTCTGGGGCCAACGTCCTGACTTTC.

This chain links TRBV5-4 with TRBJ1-1; D possibly corresponds to TRBD1 (6 bases). V lost 0 bases, J lost 6 bases, and 21 bases lay in between. CDR1 SGHNT and CDR2 YYREEE come from the germline V gene (reference sequence). The CDR3 is 17 residues long. The CDR3 here is CASSLGDLQGMGAEAFF. The CDR3, as DNA: TGTGCCAGCAGCTTGGGAGACCTACAGGGAATGGGGGCTGAAGCTTTCTTT.

This chain connects TRBV28 to TRBJ1-1; D possibly corresponds to TRBD1 (5 bases). Germline loops: CDR1 MDHEN, CDR2 SYDVKM. The CDR3 covers 12 residues. V was pared by 2 bases and J by 5 bases, with 6 bases between. The CDR3 loop is CASSLRGTEAFF. The CDR3 DNA reads TGTGCCAGCAGTTTACGGGGGACTGAAGCTTTCTTT.

The chain uses TRBV2 and TRBJ1-5; 12 nucleotides match TRBD1. Trimming cost V 5 bases and J 7 bases; bases outside gene matches: 3. Germline values: CDR1 SNHLY, CDR2 FYNNEI. The CDR3 consists of 14 residues. CDR3 protein: CASSWDRGHQPQHF. As DNA, the CDR3 is TGTGCCAGCAGTTGGGACAGGGGGCACCAGCCCCAGCATTTT.

V is TRBV30 and J is TRBJ1-2; TRBD1 is a possible D gene (6 bases). The CDR3 runs 13 residues. Trimming took 4 bases from V and 2 from J, leaving 11 bases between them. The germline gives CDR1 GTSNPN, CDR2 SVGIG (reference sequence). The CDR3 here is CAWNTGQNYGYTF. The CDR3 nucleotides read TGTGCCTGGAATACAGGGCAGAACTATGGCTACACCTTC.

V and J are TRBV5-3 and TRBJ1-1; D is unclear. TRBV5-3 is labeled an ORF, and its function is uncertain. The CDR3 spans 16 residues. Between the trimmed V and J ends, which lost 4 bases and 0 bases, there was a span of 16 bases. CDR3 coding DNA: TGTGCCAGAAGCGGATCCCGGACCGAAATGAACACTGAAGCTTTCTTT. Translated, it gives CARSGSRTEMNTEAFF.

The CDR3 bases are TGTGCCAGCAGCTTTTCAGGAAAGAGCTCCTACGAGCAGTACTTC. Its translation is CASSFSGKSSYEQYF. The J gene is TRBJ2-7, the V gene TRBV7-2; D not certain. Germline CDR1 reads SGHTA; CDR2 reads FQGNSA. V was clipped by 3 bases and J by 0 bases, with 12 bases between them. The CDR3 length is 15 residues. The whole variable domain, filled in from reference TRBV7-2 and TRBJ2-7, reads GAGVSQSPSNKVTEKGKDVELRCDPISGHTALYWYRQSLGQGLEFLIYFQGNSAPDKSGLPSDRFSAERTGGSVSTLTIQRTQQEDSAVYLCASSFSGKSSYEQYFGPGTRLTVT.

The rearrangement uses TRBV5-6 and TRBJ1-2; 8 nucleotides line up with TRBD1. The length of the CDR3 is 15 residues. CDR1 SGHDT and CDR2 YYEEEE come from the germline V gene. Germline trimming cut 6 bases from V and 6 bases from J; bases unmatched to any gene: 13. CDR3 amino acids: CASTQGQGFINGYTF. The CDR3 coding sequence is TGTGCCAGCACCCAAGGACAGGGTTTTATAAATGGCTACACCTTC.

The chain links TRBV28 to TRBJ1-2; maybe TRBD1 (5 bases). The CDR3 sequence is 14 residues long. Germline V gives CDR1 MDHEN, CDR2 SYDVKM. Trimming shortened V by 3 bases and J by 5 bases, and 13 bases separated the two germline ends. CDR3 residues: CASSFAQGSYGYTF. The CDR3 nucleotides read TGTGCCAGCAGTTTCGCCCAGGGTAGTTATGGCTACACCTTC.

Here the CDR3 reads CASSLWGNSNQPQHF. CDR3 DNA: TGTGCCAGCAGTTTATGGGGGAATAGCAATCAGCCCCAGCATTTT. The chain employs TRBV28 and TRBJ1-5; D gene unclear. The length of the CDR3 is 15 residues. Germline V gives CDR1 MDHEN, CDR2 SYDVKM. V was cut by 0 bases and J by 0 bases, with 6 bases left in between.

The CDR3, as DNA: TGTGCCAGCAGCCCGAGGGACAGCCAAGAGACCCAGTACTTC. This gives the protein CASSPRDSQETQYF. This sequence joins TRBV7-2 and TRBJ2-5, with 7 bases aligning to TRBD1. The CDR3 totals 14 residues. CDR1 is SGHTA, CDR2 FQGNSA, per germline. The trim removed 5 bases at V and 1 base at J, leaving 4 bases unmatched.

This chain connects TRBV7-9 to TRBJ1-2; D remains unclear. Germline values: CDR1 SEHNR, CDR2 FQNEAQ (reference sequence). The V and J ends lost 1 base and 7 bases respectively, with 16 bases between them. The CDR3 runs 15 residues. The CDR3 protein is CASSLVEGAGGGYTF. In DNA form, the CDR3 reads TGTGCCAGCAGCTTAGTAGAGGGCGCAGGTGGTGGCTACACCTTC.

V and J are TRBV7-2 and TRBJ2-7, with TRBD2 matching over 8 bases. This CDR3 contains 16 residues. CDR1 and CDR2 (germline): SGHTA, FQGNSA. V was clipped by 1 base and J by 0 bases; unmatched bases: 5. The CDR3 loop reads CASSLDAGGFSYEQYF. In DNA form, the CDR3 reads TGTGCCAGCAGCTTAGACGCGGGGGGCTTCTCCTACGAGCAGTACTTC.